This record concerns one T cell receptor beta chain sequence. Its cognate antigen is unknown. The sample originates from a study of OX40 agonist ivuxolimab in advanced cancers. The study's findings and limits: At 0.1 to 3.0 mg/kg and by week 6, CD4+ and CD8+ T cells in the blood had expanded clonally. CD8+ T cells were the subset that, on average, had more expanded clones than CD4+.

Germline-derived CDR1 and CDR2 are SGDLS and YYNGEE. V gave up 1 base and J gave up 4 bases, with 3 bases separating them. CDR3 length: 11 amino acids. Produced via immunoSEQ multiplex PCR; TCRdb's table is partial and in-frame only. The table has about 55,000 clones, about 80% seen once. The J gene is TRBJ2-7, the V gene TRBV9; no clear D gene. This specimen consisted of CD4+ or CD8+ T cells sorted from blood, obtained in a trial of the OX40 agonist ivuxolimab. The TCR comes from an adult with an advanced solid tumor such as melanoma, head and neck, liver or kidney cancer. The CDR3 sequence is CASSVWYEQYF. The CDR3 bases are TGTGCCAGCAGCGTATGGTACGAGCAGTACTTC. Using reference TRBV9 and TRBJ2-7 for the parts outside the CDR3, the full variable domain is DSGVTQTPKHLITATGQRVTLRCSPRSGDLSVYWYQQSLDQGLQFLIQYYNGEERAKGNILERFSAQQFPDLHSELNLSSLELGDSALYFCASSVWYEQYFGPGTRLTVT.